This TCR beta chain was obtained from a study of STAT5B mutations in CD4+ large granular lymphocyte leukemia. For this clone: Antigen: not known.

Regarding the study as a whole: Top patient clones used TRBV06 genes more often: 8/27 versus 2/35 in controls. No patients shared main leukemic clonotypes, though roughly 27% appeared at low frequency elsewhere.

The CDR3 runs 16 residues. CDR1 and CDR2 from the germline V gene are SGDLS and YYNGEE. V was trimmed by 0 bases and J by 2 bases, leaving 11 bases between them. Repertoires were generated with immunoSEQ multiplex PCR, while TCRdb's copy carries only in-frame clones and drops some. This table has fewer than 30,000 clones, 65% to 80% appearing once. This TCR was sampled from a human donor in good health. The sample consisted of CD4+ T cells from blood buffy coats. This chain joins TRBV9 and TRBJ2-2; possible D gene TRBD1, 6 bases. CDR3 residues: CASSVAGVGNTGELFF. For the CDR3, the DNA is TGTGCCAGCAGCGTAGCAGGGGTAGGAAACACCGGGGAGCTGTTTTTT.